This TCR beta chain was documented in a study of identifying expanded T cells in peripheral blood. The study, taken as a whole, reports: Technical replicates showed around 1.2 changed clones; approximately 2 weeks about 16.4; four weeks 19.

Measured with immunoSEQ multiplex PCR; TCRdb has only the in-frame clones, and not every one. This sample has around 85,000 clones; 88% occur once, and the top ten carry around 20%. During the collection period, no donor immune events like infections were recorded. Germline V lookup: CDR1 LNHDA, CDR2 SQIVND (reference sequence). The germline V and J ends were trimmed by 6 bases and 3 bases, with 8 bases remaining between them. The CDR3 covers 12 residues. Note on this clone: Antigen unknown.

The clonotype was recovered from a person aged 18 to 75 in good health. What was sequenced was blood. This chain joins TRBV19 and TRBJ1-2, with a weak D call TRBD1 (5 bases). The CDR3 loop is CASRTGDYGYTF. CDR3 DNA: TGTGCCAGTAGGACGGGGGACTATGGCTACACCTTC.